These 7 T cell receptor beta chains originate from one sample sequenced in a study of T cell responses to AZD1222 COVID-19 vaccine. Repertoires were generated with immunoSEQ multiplex PCR, while TCRdb's copy carries only in-frame clones and drops some. This table holds 80,000 to 100,000 clones, around nine tenths found once. This material consisted of peripheral blood, taken on day 0 of AZD1222 vaccination. Every receptor here comes from an adult in good health.

The rearrangement links TRBV5-1 to TRBJ1-2; TRBD1 might be the D (5 bases). CDR3 length: 15 amino acids. Germline values: CDR1 SGHRS, CDR2 YFSETQ. Trimming took 4 bases from V and 5 from J, leaving 18 bases between them. CDR3 coding DNA: TGCGCCAGCAGCCTAGGACGGGACCCAAGGTATGGCTACACCTTC. It specifies CASSLGRDPRYGYTF.

The chain joins TRBV11-2 to TRBJ2-7; D is unclear. Trimming pared 5 bases from V and 5 bases from J, leaving 16 bases between. This CDR3 region has 14 residues. Germline V gene sequence: CDR1 SGHAT, CDR2 FQNNGV. CDR3 region: CASSPPHSWNEQYF. DNA for the CDR3: TGTGCCAGCAGCCCACCCCATTCGTGGAACGAGCAGTACTTC.

The genes are TRBV5-1 and TRBJ1-4, with D unresolved. V was cut by 4 bases and J by 8 bases, with 15 bases left in between. The germline gives CDR1 SGHRS, CDR2 YFSETQ. The CDR3 loop spans 14 amino acids. The CDR3 coding sequence is TGCGCCAGCAGCCCTGACACCGGTGGGGAAAAACTGTTTTTT. Its protein is CASSPDTGGEKLFF. The full variable domain, completed using reference TRBV5-1 and TRBJ1-4, is KAGVTQTPRYLIKTRGQQVTLSCSPISGHRSVSWYQQTPGQGLQFLFEYFSETQRNKGNFPGRFSGRQFSNSRSEMNVSTLELGDSALYLCASSPDTGGEKLFFGSGTQLSVL.

V usage is TRBV12-3 or TRBV12-4 and J usage is TRBJ2-7, with 9 bases that match TRBD1. V was clipped by 6 bases and J by 5 bases; unmatched bases: 5. CDR3 length: 13 residues. This chain's CDR3 is CASRGGQGHEQYF. The CDR3, as DNA: TGTGCCAGCAGGGGGGGACAGGGCCACGAGCAGTACTTC.

This clone was recorded only once. This sequence joins TRBV6-5 and TRBJ1-1, with D possibly TRBD1 on 6 matching bases. Trimming took off 7 bases at V and 4 bases at J, with 16 bases between the two ends. This CDR3 is built from 14 residues. The germline V gene has CDR1 MNHEY and CDR2 SVGAGI. The CDR3 sequence is CASTYTGIGTEAFF. For the CDR3, the DNA is TGTGCCAGCACCTATACAGGGATCGGCACTGAAGCTTTCTTT.

The genes are TRBV19 and TRBJ2-3; 8 nucleotides match TRBD2. The CDR3 loop spans 16 amino acids. J was trimmed by 0 bases and V by 8 bases; bases with no gene match: 10. Germline V gene lookup returns CDR1 LNHDA and CDR2 SQIVND (reference sequence). The DNA of the CDR3 is TGTGCCAGTTGGCCGGGGGGGCAGGCTAGCACAGATACGCAGTATTTT. It yields the protein CASWPGGQASTDTQYF.

V usage is TRBV6-6 and J usage is TRBJ1-2; tentative D call: TRBD1 (5 bases). V was shortened by 10 bases and J by 3 bases, with 15 bases between the two germline ends. Germline V CDR1 and CDR2: MNHNY, SVGAGI (reference sequence). The CDR3 consists of 13 residues. DNA of the CDR3: TGTGCCACCCCCACAGGCGACGACTATGGCTACACCTTC. This encodes CATPTGDDYGYTF.